The rows below give T cell receptor beta chains drawn from one sample of a study of T cell responses to AZD1222 COVID-19 vaccine. Here immunoSEQ multiplex PCR was the method, and the copy in TCRdb shows in-frame clones only, minus some. This table has about 160,000 clones, about 88% appearing once. Specimen: peripheral blood, collected on day 0 of AZD1222 vaccination. Receptors originate from an adult in good health. Both conserved end residues are part of each CDR3. The order of the fields is D gene, V gene, clone size, J gene, CDR3 DNA, CDR3 protein. D genes are given only for firm matches. The size of a clone is reported for some rows only, either as once, few or many, or as a class for expanded clones.

D gene: -; V gene: TRBV18; clone size: -; J gene: TRBJ2-1; CDR3 DNA: TGTGCCAGCTCCTTCGCCCAGGGACACAATGAGCAGTTCTTC; CDR3 protein: CASSFAQGHNEQFF
D gene: TRBD1; V gene: TRBV3-1/TRBV3-2; clone size: -; J gene: TRBJ2-7; CDR3 DNA: TGTGCCAGCAGCCCCTGGGACAGACCCTACGAGCAGTACTTC; CDR3 protein: CASSPWDRPYEQYF
D gene: -; V gene: TRBV29-1; clone size: -; J gene: TRBJ1-2; CDR3 DNA: TGCAGCGTTGGGGACACTAACTATGGCTACACCTTC; CDR3 protein: CSVGDTNYGYTF
D gene: -; V gene: TRBV9; clone size: -; J gene: TRBJ2-5; CDR3 DNA: TGTGCCAGCACCACGAACGCCGTCCGAGGAGAGACCCAGTACTTC; CDR3 protein: CASTTNAVRGETQYF
D gene: -; V gene: TRBV29-1; clone size: -; J gene: TRBJ1-4; CDR3 DNA: TGCAGCCCGAGCCCCGCCAGTAGCGAAAAACTGTTTTTT; CDR3 protein: CSPSPASSEKLFF
D gene: TRBD1; V gene: TRBV5-4; clone size: -; J gene: TRBJ1-1; CDR3 DNA: TGTGCCAGCAGCTCCGGGACAGGGCTCTCGGGTACTGAAGCTTTCTTT; CDR3 protein: CASSSGTGLSGTEAFF
D gene: -; V gene: TRBV7-2; clone size: once; J gene: TRBJ2-3; CDR3 DNA: TGTGCCAGCAGCTCCATGGGCGGAGGAGCAGATACGCAGTATTTT; CDR3 protein: CASSSMGGGADTQYF
D gene: TRBD1; V gene: TRBV28; clone size: -; J gene: TRBJ1-5; CDR3 DNA: TGTGCCAGCCAGCCACAGGGGTGGGGAAATCAGCCCCAGCATTTT; CDR3 protein: CASQPQGWGNQPQHF
D gene: -; V gene: TRBV6-5; clone size: -; J gene: TRBJ1-1; CDR3 DNA: TGTGCCAGCATCTCCAGGAGCCCCGTCCCCGCTGAAGCTTTCTTT; CDR3 protein: CASISRSPVPAEAFF
D gene: -; V gene: TRBV5-4; clone size: -; J gene: TRBJ1-1; CDR3 DNA: TGTGCCAGCAGCTTGGGATTGAACACTGAAGCTTTCTTT; CDR3 protein: CASSLGLNTEAFF
D gene: -; V gene: TRBV5-1; clone size: few; J gene: TRBJ2-3; CDR3 DNA: TGCGCCAGCAGCTTGGGCCTCGGACATATAGGAGATACGCAGTATTTT; CDR3 protein: CASSLGLGHIGDTQYF
D gene: -; V gene: TRBV30; clone size: -; J gene: TRBJ2-5; CDR3 DNA: TGTGCCTGGACCGGCAAAGAGACCCAGTACTTC; CDR3 protein: CAWTGKETQYF
D gene: -; V gene: TRBV5-1; clone size: -; J gene: TRBJ2-5; CDR3 DNA: TGCGCCAGCAGCGAGTCGGGTAAGGGCCTACAAGAGACCCAGTACTTC; CDR3 protein: CASSESGKGLQETQYF
D gene: TRBD2; V gene: TRBV24-1; clone size: -; J gene: TRBJ2-1; CDR3 DNA: TGTGCCACCAGTGATTGGGTACTAGCGGGAGAGGAGCAGTTCTTC; CDR3 protein: CATSDWVLAGEEQFF
D gene: -; V gene: TRBV18; clone size: -; J gene: TRBJ1-3; CDR3 DNA: TGTGCCAGCTCACCGGGTCGGACGTGGCCTCCCTCTGGAAACACCATATATTTT; CDR3 protein: CASSPGRTWPPSGNTIYF
D gene: TRBD2; V gene: TRBV7-3; clone size: -; J gene: TRBJ2-1; CDR3 DNA: TGTGCCAGCAGCTTAAAGCCAGCGGGAGGGGGTGAGCAGTTCTTC; CDR3 protein: CASSLKPAGGGEQFF
D gene: -; V gene: TRBV28; clone size: -; J gene: TRBJ1-2; CDR3 DNA: TGTGCCAGCAGTTTAGACAAGAACTATGGCTACACCTTC; CDR3 protein: CASSLDKNYGYTF
D gene: TRBD1; V gene: TRBV24-1; clone size: -; J gene: TRBJ2-7; CDR3 DNA: TGTGCCACCAGTGACCGTAGCCGGGACAGGGAACCCGAGCAGTACTTC; CDR3 protein: CATSDRSRDREPEQYF
D gene: TRBD1; V gene: TRBV28; clone size: -; J gene: TRBJ1-2; CDR3 DNA: TGTGCCAGCAGTACCCCCGGGACAGCTAACTATGGCTACACCTTC; CDR3 protein: CASSTPGTANYGYTF
D gene: TRBD1; V gene: TRBV13; clone size: -; J gene: TRBJ1-5; CDR3 DNA: TGTGCCAGCAGCTTAACGACAGGGGTAAGCAATCAGCCCCAGCATTTT; CDR3 protein: CASSLTTGVSNQPQHF
D gene: -; V gene: TRBV7-2; clone size: -; J gene: TRBJ1-1; CDR3 DNA: TGTGCCAGCAGCTTTCTTAGGGGGAGTTTGGGCACTGAAGCTTTCTTT; CDR3 protein: CASSFLRGSLGTEAFF
D gene: TRBD1; V gene: TRBV24-1; clone size: -; J gene: TRBJ1-5; CDR3 DNA: TGTGCCATCAGCCAGGGGGCGGCACAGCCCCAGCATTTT; CDR3 protein: CAISQGAAQPQHF
D gene: -; V gene: TRBV10-3; clone size: few; J gene: TRBJ1-1; CDR3 DNA: TGTGCCATCAGTGACTTCGATTTTATAGACCGAAGAAAGGTTGAAGCTTTCTTT; CDR3 protein: CAISDFDFIDRRKVEAFF
D gene: -; V gene: TRBV19; clone size: -; J gene: TRBJ1-1; CDR3 DNA: TGTGCCAGTAAAGAAAAGACCCGGGGAGAAGCTTTCTTT; CDR3 protein: CASKEKTRGEAFF
D gene: TRBD1; V gene: TRBV5-1; clone size: -; J gene: TRBJ2-7; CDR3 DNA: TGCGCCAGCAGCATAACAGGGGGCCCCCACTACGAGCAGTACTTC; CDR3 protein: CASSITGGPHYEQYF
D gene: -; V gene: TRBV6-5; clone size: -; J gene: TRBJ2-4; CDR3 DNA: TGTGCCAGCAGTTTGTCCAAAAACATTCAGTACTTC; CDR3 protein: CASSLSKNIQYF
D gene: TRBD1; V gene: TRBV6-6; clone size: -; J gene: TRBJ1-2; CDR3 DNA: TGTGCCAGCAGTCTGGACAGGGTAGTGTATGGCTACACCTTC; CDR3 protein: CASSLDRVVYGYTF
D gene: TRBD2; V gene: TRBV7-9; clone size: -; J gene: TRBJ2-3; CDR3 DNA: TGTGCCAGCAGCCGTAGCGGGGGGACAGATACGCAGTATTTT; CDR3 protein: CASSRSGGTDTQYF
D gene: -; V gene: TRBV5-4; clone size: -; J gene: TRBJ2-5; CDR3 DNA: TGTGCCAGCAGGTCCCAAACAGGGAGGGGAGAGACCCAGTACTTC; CDR3 protein: CASRSQTGRGETQYF
D gene: -; V gene: TRBV3-1/TRBV3-2; clone size: -; J gene: TRBJ1-6; CDR3 DNA: TGTGCCAGCAGCCAGGCGGAGGCTTCACCCCTCCACTTT; CDR3 protein: CASSQAEASPLHF
D gene: -; V gene: TRBV4-3; clone size: -; J gene: TRBJ2-1; CDR3 DNA: TGCGCCAGCAGCCAAGGACAGAAGGGTCCCTACAATGAGCAGTTCTTC; CDR3 protein: CASSQGQKGPYNEQFF
D gene: -; V gene: TRBV21-1; clone size: -; J gene: TRBJ1-6; CDR3 DNA: TGTGCCAGCAGCACCTTAGAACCCCTCCACTTT; CDR3 protein: CASSTLEPLHF
D gene: TRBD1; V gene: TRBV6-5; clone size: -; J gene: TRBJ1-1; CDR3 DNA: TGTGCCAGCAGGCCTTCCCGACAGGGGGCGGATGAAGCTTTCTTT; CDR3 protein: CASRPSRQGADEAFF
D gene: -; V gene: TRBV6-2/TRBV6-3; clone size: once; J gene: TRBJ2-2; CDR3 DNA: TGTGCCAGCAGTTTTAGTATTCGGGGCACCGGGGAGCTGTTTTTT; CDR3 protein: CASSFSIRGTGELFF
D gene: -; V gene: TRBV2; clone size: once; J gene: TRBJ2-2; CDR3 DNA: TGTGCCAGCAGTGAAATCCCGGGGCGCCCCCGGGAGCTGTTTTTT; CDR3 protein: CASSEIPGRPRELFF
D gene: -; V gene: TRBV28; clone size: -; J gene: TRBJ1-6; CDR3 DNA: TGTGCCAGCAGCTCCCCCTGGGGCCATTCACCCCTCCACTTT; CDR3 protein: CASSSPWGHSPLHF
D gene: TRBD1; V gene: TRBV19; clone size: -; J gene: TRBJ1-2; CDR3 DNA: TGTGCCAGTAGCCCGTGGGACAGGATATATGGCTACACCTTC; CDR3 protein: CASSPWDRIYGYTF
D gene: TRBD1; V gene: TRBV29-1; clone size: -; J gene: TRBJ1-3; CDR3 DNA: TGCAGCGTACGGACAGGGGGAGGGGACACCATATATTTT; CDR3 protein: CSVRTGGGDTIYF
D gene: TRBD2; V gene: TRBV6-6; clone size: -; J gene: TRBJ2-1; CDR3 DNA: TGTGCCAGCAGTCGACAAGCGGGGAGCTCCTACAATGAGCAGTTCTTC; CDR3 protein: CASSRQAGSSYNEQFF
D gene: -; V gene: TRBV7-8; clone size: -; J gene: TRBJ1-1; CDR3 DNA: TGTGCCAGCAGCCCGGATCTCATTAACACTGAAGCTTTCTTT; CDR3 protein: CASSPDLINTEAFF
D gene: TRBD1; V gene: TRBV11-2; clone size: -; J gene: TRBJ1-5; CDR3 DNA: TGTGCCAGCAGCGCGGACAGGGGCAATCAGCCCCAGCATTTT; CDR3 protein: CASSADRGNQPQHF
D gene: -; V gene: TRBV6-5; clone size: -; J gene: TRBJ1-2; CDR3 DNA: TGTGCCAGCAGTTACTCGCGGTTGGGACCCTCGGATGGCTACACCTTC; CDR3 protein: CASSYSRLGPSDGYTF
D gene: TRBD1; V gene: TRBV7-2; clone size: -; J gene: TRBJ1-1; CDR3 DNA: TGTGCCAGCAGCAAAACCCCCTGGGTGACAGGGACTGAAGCTTTCTTT; CDR3 protein: CASSKTPWVTGTEAFF
D gene: -; V gene: TRBV4-3; clone size: -; J gene: TRBJ2-1; CDR3 DNA: TGCGCCAGCAGCCAAGATTCTAGCGCCTACAAGCAGTTCTTC; CDR3 protein: CASSQDSSAYKQFF
D gene: -; V gene: TRBV19; clone size: -; J gene: TRBJ1-2; CDR3 DNA: TGTGCCAGTAGTAGGACACCTTATGGCTACACCTTC; CDR3 protein: CASSRTPYGYTF
D gene: TRBD1; V gene: TRBV5-1; clone size: -; J gene: TRBJ2-2; CDR3 DNA: TGCGCCAGCAGCGGAACGACAGGGTTGAACACCGGGGAGCTGTTTTTT; CDR3 protein: CASSGTTGLNTGELFF
D gene: TRBD1; V gene: TRBV28; clone size: -; J gene: TRBJ1-5; CDR3 DNA: TGTGCCAGCAGTTTAGGGACAGCTAATCAGCCCCAGCATTTT; CDR3 protein: CASSLGTANQPQHF
D gene: TRBD2; V gene: TRBV7-2; clone size: -; J gene: TRBJ2-1; CDR3 DNA: TGTGCCAGCAGCGGTCAGGGGCTAGCGGGGAATGAGCAGTTCTTC; CDR3 protein: CASSGQGLAGNEQFF
D gene: TRBD1; V gene: TRBV28; clone size: few; J gene: TRBJ2-7; CDR3 DNA: TGTGCCAGCTTATCAGGGACAGGGGAATACGAGCAGTACTTC; CDR3 protein: CASLSGTGEYEQYF
D gene: -; V gene: TRBV30; clone size: -; J gene: TRBJ1-3; CDR3 DNA: TGTGCCTGGAGCTCAGGCTCTGGAAACACCATATATTTT; CDR3 protein: CAWSSGSGNTIYF
D gene: -; V gene: TRBV5-1; clone size: -; J gene: TRBJ1-6; CDR3 DNA: TGCGCCAGCAGCTACGGGAACACCGGGCCTACCAATTCACCCCTCCACTTT; CDR3 protein: CASSYGNTGPTNSPLHF
D gene: -; V gene: TRBV25-1; clone size: -; J gene: TRBJ2-4; CDR3 DNA: TGTGCCAGCAGGGAGAGCGGCAAAAACATTCAGTACTTC; CDR3 protein: CASRESGKNIQYF
D gene: -; V gene: TRBV6-1; clone size: -; J gene: TRBJ2-1; CDR3 DNA: TGTGCCAGCAGTGAAGAAGCAGGCTCCTACAATGAGCAGTTCTTC; CDR3 protein: CASSEEAGSYNEQFF
D gene: TRBD1; V gene: TRBV24-1; clone size: -; J gene: TRBJ1-5; CDR3 DNA: TGTGCCACCAGTGATTCTAGGACAGGGTCTCAGCCCCAGCATTTT; CDR3 protein: CATSDSRTGSQPQHF
D gene: -; V gene: TRBV18; clone size: -; J gene: TRBJ1-1; CDR3 DNA: TGTGCCAGCTCACCACCGGGTATTGGAACTGAAGCTTTCTTT; CDR3 protein: CASSPPGIGTEAFF